The clone carrying this T cell receptor beta chain occurred many times. Its antigen is as yet unknown. J lost 0 bases, V lost 1 base, and 4 bases had no gene match. This CDR3 spans 16 amino acids. Germline-derived CDR1 and CDR2 are DFQATT and SNEGSKA (reference sequence). Building the TCR beta libraries relied on iRepertoire HTBI primers, and CDR3 regions underwent Arm-PCR. Using its own MiXCR run on the multiplex PCR reads, TCRdb lists one record per CDR3 protein. The repertoire consists of hundreds of thousands of distinct CDR3 sequences, with roughly 17% occurring once and the leading ten covering about 10%. Time point noted: newly diagnosed GD, antithyroid drugs for less than 3 months. PBMC RNA served as the TCR library source. This sample stems from a study of regulatory T cells in long-lasting Graves disease. Whole-study findings and limits: The study found persistent patients shared more public clonotypes (2,741) than new patients (just over 950).

The same sample was also used in a study of T cells in Graves' hyperthyroidism and ophthalmopathy. This second report adds: Patients aged 18 to 65 had newly diagnosed hyperthyroidism of under 2 months' duration. Clinical symptoms, serum thyroxine, TRAb, thyroid ultrasound and orbital computed tomography informed diagnoses. In the first-round RT-PCR of the TCR CDR3, the HTBI primer set was used.

This clonotype was obtained from a woman between 25 and 40 years old with Graves disease. This chain uses TRBV20-1 with TRBJ2-1; 9 nucleotides line up with TRBD2. The sample was peripheral blood mononuclear cells (PBMCs), taken at new diagnosis, from a patient treated with antithyroid drugs. CDR3 sequence (DNA): TGCAGTGCTAGAGCTGGTAGCGGGAGCTCCTACAATGAGCAGTTCTTC. Amino acid sequence: CSARAGSGSSYNEQFF.